This passage covers 23 T cell receptor beta chains from one sample sequenced in a study of blood T cell repertoires in COVID-19. Profiled with immunoSEQ multiplex PCR; TCRdb holds only in-frame clones, not every one. The repertoire holds approximately 120,000 clones, with 92% as singletons. Sequenced sample: peripheral blood. Receptors were obtained from a man aged 45-60 years with COVID-19, enrolled during active disease.

The chain is built from TRBV18 and TRBJ1-1; no definite D call. Germline values: CDR1 KGHSH, CDR2 LQKENI. The CDR3 is 13 amino acids. V was pared by 3 bases and J by 2 bases, with 7 bases between. CDR3 amino acids: CASSPPGNTEAFF. CDR3 DNA: TGTGCCAGCTCACCCCCGGGAAACACTGAAGCTTTCTTT. Supplemented by reference TRBV18 and TRBJ1-1, the full variable domain reads NAGVMQNPRHLVRRRGQEARLRCSPMKGHSHVYWYRQLPEEGLKFMVYLQKENIIDESGMPKERFSAEFPKEGPSILRIQQVVRGDSAAYFCASSPPGNTEAFFGQGTRLTVV.

This rearrangement joins TRBV28 to TRBJ2-1, with D unresolved. This CDR3 has 11 residues. Germline CDR1 MDHEN, CDR2 SYDVKM. Trimming stripped 2 bases from V and 9 bases from J, with 5 bases between. The CDR3 DNA sequence: TGTGCCAGCAGTTTAACAGTTGAGCAGTTCTTC. Amino acid sequence: CASSLTVEQFF.

This CDR3 is CASSFQAGGFETQYF. The DNA of the CDR3 is TGTGCCAGCAGTTTCCAAGCGGGAGGGTTCGAGACCCAGTACTTC. J is TRBJ2-5 and V is TRBV28; 10 bases are a match to TRBD2. The CDR3 is 15 amino acids. Germline V gene sequence: CDR1 MDHEN, CDR2 SYDVKM. V was pared by 3 bases and J by 5 bases, with 6 bases of the junction left unmatched. Full variable domain (outside the CDR3, taken from reference TRBV28 and TRBJ2-5): DVKVTQSSRYLVKRTGEKVFLECVQDMDHENMFWYRQDPGLGLRLIYFSYDVKMKEKGDIPEGYSVSREKKERFSLILESASTNQTSMYLCASSFQAGGFETQYFGPGTRLLVL.

This rearrangement joins TRBV9 to TRBJ2-1; TRBD2 matches 8 bases. The V gene's germline CDR1 is SGDLS and CDR2 YYNGEE. The CDR3 consists of 15 residues. V was clipped by 2 bases and J by 4 bases; unmatched bases: 5. This CDR3 is CASSVRLAGYNEQFF. Here the CDR3 DNA reads TGTGCCAGCAGCGTTCGGCTAGCGGGTTACAATGAGCAGTTCTTC. Combining the CDR3 with reference TRBV9 and TRBJ2-1 gives the whole variable domain DSGVTQTPKHLITATGQRVTLRCSPRSGDLSVYWYQQSLDQGLQFLIQYYNGEERAKGNILERFSAQQFPDLHSELNLSSLELGDSALYFCASSVRLAGYNEQFFGPGTRLTVL.

The chain couples TRBV2 to TRBJ2-7; 10 bases map to TRBD1. This CDR3 contains 18 residues. V was clipped by 2 bases and J by 3 bases; unmatched bases: 13. Germline V gene lookup returns CDR1 SNHLY and CDR2 FYNNEI. CDR3 coding DNA: TGTGCCAGCAGTGAACCTCGTATGAGGGACAGGGGCAGCTACGAGCAGTACGTC. This encodes CASSEPRMRDRGSYEQYV.

The chain has TRBV21-1 and TRBJ1-1. TRBV21-1 is described as a pseudogene. There are 19 residues in the CDR3. The CDR3 protein is CASSSREGRVDISDTEAFF. CDR3 coding DNA: TGTGCCAGCAGCTCCCGCGAAGGGAGGGTGGATATTTCGGACACTGAAGCTTTCTTT.

In DNA, the CDR3 is TGTGCCATCTCCAGGGGTGAATCCTACGAGCAGTACTTC. Its translation: CAISRGESYEQYF. This rearrangement joins TRBV10-3 to TRBJ2-7; possible D gene TRBD1, 6 bases. Trimming removed 8 bases from V and 1 base from J, with 12 bases in between. CDR3 size: 13 residues. Germline CDR1 ENHRY, CDR2 SYGVKD.

The chain couples TRBV24-1 to TRBJ2-2; 7 bases line up with TRBD1. The germline V gene encodes CDR1 KGHDR and CDR2 SFDVKD. This CDR3 spans 16 amino acids. V lost 3 bases to trimming and J lost 2 bases; unmatched junction nucleotides: 5. The CDR3 is CATSDRDRPNTGELFF. The CDR3 region has the DNA TGTGCCACCAGTGATCGGGACAGACCAAACACCGGGGAGCTGTTTTTT.

V usage is TRBV27 and J usage is TRBJ2-1; TRBD2 matches at 14 bases. The CDR3 runs 16 residues. Germline CDR1 reads MNHEY; CDR2 reads SMNVEV (reference sequence). Trimming at V came to 5 bases and at J to 7 bases, leaving 7 bases not matched to a gene. The CDR3 is CASSRGTSGSLNEQFF. In nucleotides, the CDR3 is TGTGCCAGCAGTCGCGGGACTAGCGGGAGTCTTAATGAGCAGTTCTTC.

The rearrangement links TRBV18 to TRBJ1-2; D possibly corresponds to TRBD1 (6 bases). The CDR3 consists of 13 residues. Germline CDR1 is KGHSH and CDR2 is LQKENI. Trimming pared 7 bases from V and 0 bases from J, leaving 9 bases between. The DNA for the CDR3 is TGTGCCAGCTGTCGGACAGCTAACTATGGCTACACCTTC. The encoded protein is CASCRTANYGYTF.

This chain connects TRBV11-2 to TRBJ2-7, with a tentative D call TRBD1 (6 bases). CDR3 length equals 14 residues. Germline loops: CDR1 SGHAT, CDR2 FQNNGV. V gave up 8 bases and J gave up 0 bases, with 14 bases separating them. CDR3 sequence reads: CASRSRGSSYEQYF. CDR3 coding DNA: TGTGCCAGCCGTAGCAGGGGCAGCTCCTACGAGCAGTACTTC.

V is TRBV28 and J is TRBJ1-2; D is uncertain. CDR1 and CDR2 (germline): MDHEN, SYDVKM. The CDR3 spans 12 residues. Deletions cut 7 bases from V and 5 bases from J, with 11 bases between. The CDR3 sequence: CASTSGLYGYTF. The DNA of the CDR3 is TGTGCCAGCACCAGCGGACTGTATGGCTACACCTTC.

This chain uses TRBV12-3 or TRBV12-4 with TRBJ1-2; a possible D gene is TRBD1 (6 bases). This CDR3 is built from 13 residues. Trimming removed 5 bases at V and 2 bases at J, with 9 bases between. CDR3 in DNA: TGTGCCAGCAGTCAGGGGTTGAACTATGGCTACACCTTC. Amino acids: CASSQGLNYGYTF.

V and J are TRBV3-1 (or the pseudogene TRBV3-2) and TRBJ1-4; perhaps TRBD1 as D (5 bases). CDR3 length: 11 amino acids. Germline V gene lookup returns CDR1 LGHDT and CDR2 YNNKEL (reference sequence). Trimming cost V 3 bases and J 16 bases, with 12 bases left between them. CDR3 sequence (DNA): TGTGCCAGCAGCCAGGGGACTAGTGAGTTTTTT. Translating it yields CASSQGTSEFF.

This chain connects TRBV19 to TRBJ2-6, with a tentative D call TRBD1 (5 bases). Per germline, CDR1 LNHDA and CDR2 SQIVND (reference sequence). V was trimmed by 4 bases and J by 2 bases, leaving 9 bases between them. The CDR3 sequence is 15 residues long. CDR3 protein: CASSTLGAGANVLTF. DNA for the CDR3: TGTGCCAGTAGTACGCTAGGGGCTGGGGCCAACGTCCTGACTTTC.

This chain connects TRBV9 to TRBJ1-1; D is unresolved. The ends were cut back, 3 bases at V and 1 base at J, with 7 bases in the middle. The germline CDR1 and CDR2 sequences are SGDLS and YYNGEE. This CDR3 region has 13 residues. The CDR3 sequence is CASSAHKNTEAFF. CDR3 nucleotides: TGTGCCAGCAGCGCACACAAGAACACTGAAGCTTTCTTT.

The chain combines TRBV10-3 with TRBJ2-5; 7 bases are a match to TRBD1. V gave up 10 bases and J gave up 2 bases; unmatched junction bases: 1. The CDR3 is 11 residues long. Germline-derived CDR1 and CDR2 are ENHRY and SYGVKD. The CDR3 loop reads CATGQQETQYF. The CDR3 coding sequence is TGTGCCACGGGACAGCAAGAGACCCAGTACTTC.

The rearrangement joins TRBV28 to TRBJ2-1; D is unresolved. The CDR3 extends over 14 amino acids. Germline CDR1 and CDR2: MDHEN and SYDVKM. V shed 2 bases and J shed 4 bases, with 9 bases lying between them. CDR3: CASSLLLSYNEQFF. In nucleotides, the CDR3 is TGTGCCAGCAGTTTACTACTTTCTTACAATGAGCAGTTCTTC.

V is TRBV19 and J is TRBJ2-3, with TRBD1 matching over 7 bases. The J segment lost 1 base and the V segment lost 5 bases, leaving 12 bases of the junction unmatched. CDR1 is LNHDA, CDR2 SQIVND, per germline (reference sequence). This CDR3 has 17 amino acids. The CDR3 DNA reads as TGTGCCAGTAGTCCTCTTCGACAGGGCGGAGGCACAGATACGCAGTATTTT. Translation: CASSPLRQGGGTDTQYF.

CDR3 amino acids: CATSRERQSDTQYF. The CDR3 DNA is TGTGCCACCAGCAGAGAAAGACAGAGCGATACGCAGTATTTT. This chain joins TRBV15 and TRBJ2-3, with D perhaps matching TRBD1 (5 bases). V was cut by 0 bases and J by 6 bases, with 10 bases left in between. The length of the CDR3 is 14 residues. Germline V CDR1 and CDR2: LNHNV, YYDKDF (reference sequence).

This chain joins TRBV10-3 and TRBJ2-7, with D perhaps TRBD2 (6 bases). Germline values: CDR1 ENHRY, CDR2 SYGVKD. The CDR3 spans 13 residues. Trimming took 6 bases from V and 2 from J, leaving 11 bases between them. As DNA, the CDR3 is TGTGCCATCAGCGGGGACTCGGCCTACGAGCAGTACTTC. Translation gives CAISGDSAYEQYF.

DNA for the CDR3: TGTGCCAGCTTCGAGGACACTGAAGCTTTCTTT. It codes for CASFEDTEAFF. V is TRBV21-1 and J is TRBJ1-1. TRBV21-1 is given as a pseudogene. The CDR3 sequence is 11 residues long.

The chain employs TRBV7-8 and TRBJ2-1; D possibly corresponds to TRBD2 (6 bases). The germline CDR1 and CDR2 sequences are SGHVS and FQNEAQ. The length of the CDR3 is 16 residues. Trimming shortened V by 5 bases and J by 6 bases, and 20 bases separated the two germline ends. The CDR3, as DNA: TGTGCCAGCAGCCCCATGCCGGGAGTAATTCGCAATGAGCAGTTCTTC. Its translation: CASSPMPGVIRNEQFF.